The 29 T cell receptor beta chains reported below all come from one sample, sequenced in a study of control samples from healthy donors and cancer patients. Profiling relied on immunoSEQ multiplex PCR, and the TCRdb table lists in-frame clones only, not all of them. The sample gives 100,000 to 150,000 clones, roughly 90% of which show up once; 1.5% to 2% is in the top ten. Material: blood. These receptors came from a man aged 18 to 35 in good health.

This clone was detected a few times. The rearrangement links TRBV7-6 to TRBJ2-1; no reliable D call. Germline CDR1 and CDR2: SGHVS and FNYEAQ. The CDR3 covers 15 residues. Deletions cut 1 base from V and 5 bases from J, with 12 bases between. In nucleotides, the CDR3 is TGTGCCAGCAGCTTAGTGGGCGGAGCAAACAATGAGCAGTTCTTC. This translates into CASSLVGGANNEQFF.

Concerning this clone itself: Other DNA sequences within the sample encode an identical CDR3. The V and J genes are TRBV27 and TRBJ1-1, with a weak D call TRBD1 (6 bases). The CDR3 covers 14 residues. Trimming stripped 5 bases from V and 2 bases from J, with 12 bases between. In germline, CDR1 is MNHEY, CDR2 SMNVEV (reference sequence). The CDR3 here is CASSLRGGNTEAFF. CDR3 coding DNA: TGTGCCAGCAGTCTAAGGGGGGGAAACACTGAAGCTTTCTTT.

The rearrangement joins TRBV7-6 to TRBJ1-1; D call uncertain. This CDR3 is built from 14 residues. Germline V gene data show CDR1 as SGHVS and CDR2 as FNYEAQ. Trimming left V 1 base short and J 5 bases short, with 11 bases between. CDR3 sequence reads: CASSLGERGTEAFF. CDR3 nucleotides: TGTGCCAGCAGCTTAGGTGAAAGAGGGACTGAAGCTTTCTTT.

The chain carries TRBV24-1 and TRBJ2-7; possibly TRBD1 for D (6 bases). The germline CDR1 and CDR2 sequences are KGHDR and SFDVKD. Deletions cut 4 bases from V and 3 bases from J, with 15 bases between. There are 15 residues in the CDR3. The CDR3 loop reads CATSDPKTGYYEQYF. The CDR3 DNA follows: TGTGCCACCAGTGACCCCAAGACAGGCTACTACGAGCAGTACTTC.

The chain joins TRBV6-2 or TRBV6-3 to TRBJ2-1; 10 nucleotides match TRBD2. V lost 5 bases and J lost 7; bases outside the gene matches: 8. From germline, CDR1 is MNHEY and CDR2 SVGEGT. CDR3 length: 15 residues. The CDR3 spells CASSRRLAGENEQFF. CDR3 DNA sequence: TGTGCCAGCAGTAGAAGACTAGCGGGTGAAAATGAGCAGTTCTTC.

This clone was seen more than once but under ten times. The CDR3 coding sequence is TGTGCCACCACCGCCGGTGAGCTAGCCTACCAAGAGACCCAGTACTTC. Translated: CATTAGELAYQETQYF. The genes are TRBV24-1 and TRBJ2-5; a weak D match, TRBD2 (5 bases). The CDR3 has 16 residues. Trimming removed 8 bases at V and 0 bases at J, with 18 bases between. CDR1 is KGHDR and CDR2 is SFDVKD in the germline V gene.

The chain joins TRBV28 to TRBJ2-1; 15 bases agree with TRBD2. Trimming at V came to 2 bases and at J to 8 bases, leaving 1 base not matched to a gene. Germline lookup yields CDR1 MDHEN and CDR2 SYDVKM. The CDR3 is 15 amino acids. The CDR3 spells CASSLGLAGGHEQFF. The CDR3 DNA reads TGTGCCAGCAGTTTAGGACTAGCGGGAGGGCATGAGCAGTTCTTC.

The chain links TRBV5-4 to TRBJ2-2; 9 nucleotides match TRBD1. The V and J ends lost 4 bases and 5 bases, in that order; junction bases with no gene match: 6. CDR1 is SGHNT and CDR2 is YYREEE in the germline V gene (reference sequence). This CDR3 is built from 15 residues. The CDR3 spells CASSHRDRVTGELFF. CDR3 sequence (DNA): TGTGCCAGCAGCCACCGGGACAGGGTGACCGGGGAGCTGTTTTTT.

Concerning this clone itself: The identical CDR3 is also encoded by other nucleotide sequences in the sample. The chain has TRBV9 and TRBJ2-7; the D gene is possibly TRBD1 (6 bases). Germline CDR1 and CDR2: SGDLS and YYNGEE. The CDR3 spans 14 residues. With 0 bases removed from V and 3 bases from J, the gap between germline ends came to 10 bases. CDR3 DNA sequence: TGTGCCAGCAGCGTAGCGGACAGTAACTACGAGCAGTACTTC. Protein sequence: CASSVADSNYEQYF.

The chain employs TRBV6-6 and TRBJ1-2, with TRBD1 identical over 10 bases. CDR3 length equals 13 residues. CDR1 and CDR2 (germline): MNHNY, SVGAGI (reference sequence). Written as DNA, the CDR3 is TGTACCTCCGGGACAGGGGCCGGCTATGGCTACACCTTC. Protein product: CTSGTGAGYGYTF.

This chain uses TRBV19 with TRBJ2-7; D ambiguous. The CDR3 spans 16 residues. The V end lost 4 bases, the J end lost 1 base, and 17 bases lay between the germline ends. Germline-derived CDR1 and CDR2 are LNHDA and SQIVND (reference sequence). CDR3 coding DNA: TGTGCCAGTAGTACTGAAGACGGGCCGACTTCCTACGAGCAGTACTTC. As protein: CASSTEDGPTSYEQYF.

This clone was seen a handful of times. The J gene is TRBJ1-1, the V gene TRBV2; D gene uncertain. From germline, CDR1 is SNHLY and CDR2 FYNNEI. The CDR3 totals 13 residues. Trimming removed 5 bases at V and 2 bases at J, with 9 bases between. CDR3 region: CASSLDGNTEAFF. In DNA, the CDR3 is TGTGCCAGCAGTCTAGACGGTAACACTGAAGCTTTCTTT.

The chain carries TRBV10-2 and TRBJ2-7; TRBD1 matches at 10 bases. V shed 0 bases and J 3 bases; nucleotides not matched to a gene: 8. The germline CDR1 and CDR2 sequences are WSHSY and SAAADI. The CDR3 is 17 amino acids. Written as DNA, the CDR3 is TGCGCCAGCAGTGAGTCGAGACTCGGGACAGGGGTCTACGAGCAGTACTTC. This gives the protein CASSESRLGTGVYEQYF.

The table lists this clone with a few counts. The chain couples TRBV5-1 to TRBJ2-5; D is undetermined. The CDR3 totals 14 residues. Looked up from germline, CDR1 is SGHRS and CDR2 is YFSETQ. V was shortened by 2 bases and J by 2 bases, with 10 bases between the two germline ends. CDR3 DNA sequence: TGCGCCAGCAGCTTATCCTCAGGTCAAGAGACCCAGTACTTC. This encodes CASSLSSGQETQYF.

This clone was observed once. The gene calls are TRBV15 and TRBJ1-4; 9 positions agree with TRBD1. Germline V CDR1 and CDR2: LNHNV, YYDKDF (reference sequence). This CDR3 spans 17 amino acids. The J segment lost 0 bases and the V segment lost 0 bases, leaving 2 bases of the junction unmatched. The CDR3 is CATSRERQGATNEKLFF. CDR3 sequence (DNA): TGTGCCACCAGCAGAGAAAGACAGGGGGCAACTAATGAAAAACTGTTTTTT.

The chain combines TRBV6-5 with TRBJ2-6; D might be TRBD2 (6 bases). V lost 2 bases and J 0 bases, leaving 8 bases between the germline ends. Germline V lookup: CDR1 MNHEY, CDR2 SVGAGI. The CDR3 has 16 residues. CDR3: CASSYGGSSGANVLTF. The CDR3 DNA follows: TGTGCCAGCAGTTACGGGGGGAGCTCTGGGGCCAACGTCCTGACTTTC.

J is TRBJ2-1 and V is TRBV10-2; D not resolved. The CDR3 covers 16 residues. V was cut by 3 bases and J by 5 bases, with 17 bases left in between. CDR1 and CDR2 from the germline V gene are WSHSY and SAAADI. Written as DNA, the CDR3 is TGCGCCAGCAGTGAAGGAATATTCGGGCGTGACAATGAGCAGTTCTTC. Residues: CASSEGIFGRDNEQFF.

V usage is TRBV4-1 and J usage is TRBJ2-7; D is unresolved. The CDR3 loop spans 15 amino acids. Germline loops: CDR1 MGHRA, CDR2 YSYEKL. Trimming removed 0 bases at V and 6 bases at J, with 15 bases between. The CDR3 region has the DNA TGCGCCAGCAGCCAAGAATTCCCATTGGGAACCGAGCAGTACTTC. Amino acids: CASSQEFPLGTEQYF.

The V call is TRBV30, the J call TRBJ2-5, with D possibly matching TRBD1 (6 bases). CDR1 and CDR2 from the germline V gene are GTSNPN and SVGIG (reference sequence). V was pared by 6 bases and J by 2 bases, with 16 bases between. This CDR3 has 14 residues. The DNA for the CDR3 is TGTGCCTGCCAATCCCCGGACAGTCAAGAGACCCAGTACTTC. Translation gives CACQSPDSQETQYF. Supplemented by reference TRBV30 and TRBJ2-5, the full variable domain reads SQTIHQWPATLVQPVGSPLSLECTVEGTSNPNLYWYRQAAGRGLQLLFYSVGIGQISSEVPQNLSASRPQDRQFILSSKKLLLSDSGFYLCACQSPDSQETQYFGPGTRLLVL.

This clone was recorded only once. The CDR3 DNA follows: TGTGCCAGCAGCCTTGAGACAGAGGAGACCCAGTACTTC. Protein product: CASSLETEETQYF. The chain employs TRBV11-3 and TRBJ2-5; D perhaps matches TRBD1 (5 bases). Trimming took off 5 bases at V and 5 bases at J, with 12 bases between the two ends. The germline gives CDR1 SGHNT, CDR2 YENEEA. CDR3 size: 13 residues.

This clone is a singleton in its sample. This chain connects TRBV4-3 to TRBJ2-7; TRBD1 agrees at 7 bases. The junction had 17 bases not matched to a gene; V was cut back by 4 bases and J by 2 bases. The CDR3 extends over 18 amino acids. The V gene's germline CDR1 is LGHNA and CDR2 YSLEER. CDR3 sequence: CASSRVTGARSFTYEQYF. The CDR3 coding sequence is TGCGCCAGCAGCCGAGTTACAGGGGCTCGATCCTTTACCTACGAGCAGTACTTC.

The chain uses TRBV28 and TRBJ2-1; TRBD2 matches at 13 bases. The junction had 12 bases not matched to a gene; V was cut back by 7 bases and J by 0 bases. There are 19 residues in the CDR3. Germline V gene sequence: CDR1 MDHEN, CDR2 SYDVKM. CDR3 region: CASKSGLAGAQSSYNEQFF. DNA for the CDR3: TGTGCCAGCAAAAGCGGACTAGCGGGAGCTCAGAGCTCCTACAATGAGCAGTTCTTC.

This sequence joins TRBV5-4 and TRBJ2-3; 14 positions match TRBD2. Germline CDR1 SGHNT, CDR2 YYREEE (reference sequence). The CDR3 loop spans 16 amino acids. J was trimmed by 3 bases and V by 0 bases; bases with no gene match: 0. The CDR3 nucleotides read TGTGCCAGCAGCTTGGGGACTAGCGGGGGGACAGATACGCAGTATTTT. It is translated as CASSLGTSGGTDTQYF.

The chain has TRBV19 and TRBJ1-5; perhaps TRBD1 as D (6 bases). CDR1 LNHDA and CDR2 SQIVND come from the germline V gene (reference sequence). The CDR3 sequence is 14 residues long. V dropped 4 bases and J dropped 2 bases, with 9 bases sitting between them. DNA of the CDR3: TGTGCCAGTAGTAGGCGACAGGGCAATCAGCCCCAGCATTTT. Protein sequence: CASSRRQGNQPQHF. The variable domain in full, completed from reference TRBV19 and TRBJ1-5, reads DGGITQSPKYLFRKEGQNVTLSCEQNLNHDAMYWYRQDPGQGLRLIYYSQIVNDFQKGDIAEGYSVSREKKESFPLTVTSAQKNPTAFYLCASSRRQGNQPQHFGDGTRLSIL.

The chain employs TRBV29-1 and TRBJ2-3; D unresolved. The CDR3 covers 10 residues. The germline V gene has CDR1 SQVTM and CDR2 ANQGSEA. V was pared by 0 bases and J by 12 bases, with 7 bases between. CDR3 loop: CSVEDAVQYF. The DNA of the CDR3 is TGCAGCGTTGAAGATGCGGTCCAGTATTTT.

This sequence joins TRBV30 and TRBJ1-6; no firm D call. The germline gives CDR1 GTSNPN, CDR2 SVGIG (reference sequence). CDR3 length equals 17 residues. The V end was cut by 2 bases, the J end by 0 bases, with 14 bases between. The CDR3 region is CAWSFKVPSSYNSPLHF. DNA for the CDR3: TGTGCCTGGAGTTTTAAGGTCCCGAGCTCCTATAATTCACCCCTCCACTTT.

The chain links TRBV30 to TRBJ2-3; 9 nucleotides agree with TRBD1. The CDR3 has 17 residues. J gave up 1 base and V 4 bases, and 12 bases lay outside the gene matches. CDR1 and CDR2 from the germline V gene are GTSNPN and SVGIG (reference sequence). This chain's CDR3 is CAWKGVRDRARTDTQYF. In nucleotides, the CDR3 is TGTGCCTGGAAGGGAGTGCGGGACAGGGCCCGCACAGATACGCAGTATTTT.

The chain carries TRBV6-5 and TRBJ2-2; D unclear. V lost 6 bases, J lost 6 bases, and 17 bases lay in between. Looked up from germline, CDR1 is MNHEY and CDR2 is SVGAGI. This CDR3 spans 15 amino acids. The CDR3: CASRVDDIAPGELFF. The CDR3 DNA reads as TGTGCCAGCAGGGTCGACGATATAGCCCCCGGGGAGCTGTTTTTT.

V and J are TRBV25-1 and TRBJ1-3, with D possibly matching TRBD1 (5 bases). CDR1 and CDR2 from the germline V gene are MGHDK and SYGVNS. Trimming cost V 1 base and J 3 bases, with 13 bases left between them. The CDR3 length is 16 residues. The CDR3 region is CASSEWGGMGGNTIYF. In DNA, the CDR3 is TGTGCCAGCAGTGAATGGGGGGGTATGGGTGGAAACACCATATATTTT. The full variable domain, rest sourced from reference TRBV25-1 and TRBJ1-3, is EADIYQTPRYLVIGTGKKITLECSQTMGHDKMYWYQQDPGMELHLIHYSYGVNSTEKGDLSSESTVSRIRTEHFPLTLESARPSHTSQYLCASSEWGGMGGNTIYFGEGSWLTVV.